This entry concerns a single TCR beta chain. Its antigen remains unidentified. The data are from a study of CD8+CD57+ T cells in acquired aplastic anemia. Study results and limitations: Controls did not differ significantly from patients in CD8+ Simpson's diversity.

Patients selected for sequencing had displayed CD8+CD57+ cell expansion by flow cytometry. Patients uniformly had severe acquired aplastic anemia. Patients had undergone no therapy by the time their blood was sampled. The CDR3 spans 15 residues. V shed 0 bases, J shed 7 bases, and the junction held 5 bases outside the gene matches. Germline V gene sequence: CDR1 SGDLS, CDR2 YYNGEE. Genomic DNA was employed as the template in profiling TCR beta VDJ and CDR3. MiXCR, applied by TCRdb to the reads, yields one record per CDR3 protein. The sample lists roughly 250,000 distinct CDR3 sequences; roughly 82% were seen once.

This sequence was found in a human donor with aplastic anemia. The sequenced sample was sorted CD4+, CD8+, or CD8+CD57+ T cells (not recorded which) from PBMCs. This sequence joins TRBV9 and TRBJ2-1; 9 bases fit TRBD1. CDR3 protein: CASSVGRQGENEQFF. In DNA form, the CDR3 reads TGTGCCAGCAGCGTAGGTAGACAGGGGGAGAATGAGCAGTTCTTC.